The source of this TCR beta chain is a study of blood T cell repertoires in COVID-19. Study at large: Acute-phase and convalescent COVID-19 samples originated in the United States, Italy and Spain. The cDNA or gDNA used as material had been derived from T cells, B-cell-depleted T cells, or PBMCs.

Authors' analysis steps: Estimates of nucleated cell counts were drawn from the amplification of reference gene primers. Here immunoSEQ multiplex PCR was the method, and the copy in TCRdb shows in-frame clones only, minus some. V and J calls and clone size follow that table, whereas D and trimming were derived from the DNA. The table records some 390,000 clones, approximately 87% of them present only once. Patients of the Seattle cohort, enrolled during active infection, were followed longitudinally. There are 14 residues in the CDR3. The J segment lost 5 bases and the V segment lost 5 bases, leaving 7 bases of the junction unmatched. Per germline, CDR1 LNHNV and CDR2 YYDKDF (reference sequence). Ten or more counts support this clone.

Sequenced sample: peripheral blood. The J gene is TRBJ1-2, the V gene TRBV15, with 8 bases identical to TRBD1. This sequence was found in a woman aged 55-70 years with COVID-19, enrolled during active disease. The DNA of the CDR3 is TGTGCCACCAGCCTCGACAGGGGAGGGTATGGCTACACCTTC. Its translation is CATSLDRGGYGYTF.